This entry describes one T cell receptor (beta chain). As yet, its antigen is unknown. The sample originates from a study of vaccination effects on CD4 cells after COVID-19. Study at large: A median of 72 days separated the second dose and sampling. Study results and limitations: Pronounced clonal contraction occurred in clones induced by infection and by vaccine late after vaccination.

Sequencing used immunoSEQ multiplex PCR; TCRdb keeps in-frame clones, though not all of them. Of about 72,000 clones listed, 80% to 85% were seen once; the top ten hold 1.2%. CDR1 is LNHDA, CDR2 SQIVND, per germline (reference sequence). This CDR3 is 13 amino acids long. V was clipped by 6 bases and J by 0 bases, with 6 bases between them. Using viral peptide pools, the ViraFEST assay grew out antigen-specific CD4+ T cells prior to sequencing. Having been cultured for approximately ten days, the cells underwent CD4+ T cell isolation. Either the mRNA-1273 or the BNT162b2 vaccine was given to participants as two doses.

This chain uses TRBV19 with TRBJ1-3; D gene uncertain. The receptor was derived from a human donor who received a COVID-19 vaccine. Sequenced here: CD4+ T cells from PBMCs cultured with HCoV-229E spike peptides, sampled after COVID-19 vaccination. CDR3 DNA: TGTGCCAGTAGCAGAGACTCTGGAAACACCATATATTTT. Translated, it gives CASSRDSGNTIYF.